The 4 T cell receptor beta chains below were found in one sample sequenced in a study of blood T cell repertoires in COVID-19. Clones were sequenced by immunoSEQ multiplex PCR, and TCRdb holds only the in-frame ones, with some missing. The table includes 200,000 to 250,000 clones, 70% to 90% detected once. Material for sequencing was PBMCs or T cells enriched from blood (not recorded which). The receptors were sampled from a young man who had recovered from COVID-19.

The gene calls are TRBV11-2 and TRBJ2-7, with D possibly matching TRBD2 (7 bases). Germline CDR1 is SGHAT and CDR2 is FQNNGV. This CDR3 is built from 16 residues. Trimming took off 2 bases at V and 2 bases at J, with 16 bases between the two ends. This CDR3 reads CASSLSVGGGPYEQYF. CDR3 coding DNA: TGTGCCAGCAGCTTAAGTGTGGGAGGGGGGCCCTACGAGCAGTACTTC.

V is TRBV19 and J is TRBJ1-2, with TRBD1 matching over 11 bases. Germline values: CDR1 LNHDA, CDR2 SQIVND (reference sequence). This CDR3 is 14 amino acids long. With 5 bases clipped from V and 6 bases from J, the junction kept 5 bases outside the gene matches. The CDR3 spells CASSRDRGTNGYTF. In nucleotides, the CDR3 is TGTGCCAGTAGTCGGGACAGGGGGACAAATGGCTACACCTTC. Drawing the rest from reference TRBV19 and TRBJ1-2, the complete variable domain is DGGITQSPKYLFRKEGQNVTLSCEQNLNHDAMYWYRQDPGQGLRLIYYSQIVNDFQKGDIAEGYSVSREKKESFPLTVTSAQKNPTAFYLCASSRDRGTNGYTFGSGTRLTVV.

The rearrangement joins TRBV10-3 to TRBJ2-7, with 9 bases fitting TRBD2. V gave up 8 bases and J gave up 6 bases; unmatched junction bases: 2. Per the germline V gene, CDR1 is ENHRY and CDR2 is SYGVKD. This CDR3 spans 11 amino acids. The CDR3 loop is CAIRTSVEQYF. CDR3 bases: TGTGCCATCCGGACTAGCGTCGAGCAGTACTTC.

V usage is TRBV5-1 and J usage is TRBJ2-1; possibly TRBD1 for D (6 bases). Germline lookup yields CDR1 SGHRS and CDR2 YFSETQ. The CDR3 totals 13 residues. V was trimmed by 6 bases and J by 8 bases, leaving 15 bases between them. The CDR3 bases are TGCGCCAGCAATCGGGTGGCAGGGGATGAGCAGTTCTTC. It is translated as CASNRVAGDEQFF.